This entry describes one T cell receptor beta chain. No antigen is known for it. From germline, CDR1 is SEHNR and CDR2 FQNEAQ (reference sequence). This CDR3 contains 16 residues. V shed 7 bases, J shed 3 bases, and the junction held 6 bases outside the gene matches. This table comes from immunoSEQ multiplex PCR, and its TCRdb copy is limited to in-frame clones, with some not included. The table lists approximately 100,000 clones, roughly 92% of them singletons, with about 1.1% in the top ten. This entry is derived from a study of cytomegalovirus exposure and HLA in healthy donors. Study-level results: The CMV antigen specificity of a few CMV-associated chains was confirmed through in vitro analysis. In the approximately 130 validation repertoires, a later analysis found that first-cohort TCR clusters tended to co-occur. A classifier reportedly called cytomegalovirus status with high sensitivity and specificity.

V is TRBV7-9 and J is TRBJ2-2, with 12 bases aligning to TRBD2. This sequence originates from a woman in her 30s in good health and CMV-seropositive. Material: PBMCs. In nucleotides, the CDR3 is TGTGCCAGCAAATTGACTAGCGGGAGCCACACCGGGGAGCTGTTTTTT. This codes for CASKLTSGSHTGELFF. Looking up the rest from reference TRBV7-9 and TRBJ2-2 gives the full variable domain: DTGVSQNPRHKITKRGQNVTFRCDPISEHNRLYWYRQTLGQGPEFLTYFQNEAQLEKSRLLSDRFSAERPKGSFSTLEIQRTEQGDSAMYLCASKLTSGSHTGELFFGEGSRLTVL.